Included here is one T cell receptor (beta chain) sequence, with context. The antigen it recognizes is unknown. No much larger clone exists at a distance of one base, and base qualities are not known. This sample was taken from a study of cytomegalovirus exposure and HLA in healthy donors (dated by TCRdb to about 2017). Study-level background: An earlier analysis of approximately 640 of the donors reported more than 250 Gb of sequence data and some 120 million unique TCR beta sequences from around 200 million T cells. Among about 400 genotyped donors of the cohort, an average of approximately 240,000 unique TCR beta nucleotide sequences was sequenced per donor, of which 15% to 20% were non-productive. Of the roughly 400 genotyped donors, about 80% fell in the genetic ancestry cluster associated with self-reported Caucasian donors. Rather than using new phenotypic data, the later analysis identified candidate immune exposures from TCR beta sequences and from how often those sequences occurred across donors. In a later genetic analysis, genome-wide SNP genotypes for about 55% of the 666 donors were used, and that subset was treated as a discovery cohort. HLA typing covered class I and class II loci at four-digit resolution. Every discovery cohort repertoire had been produced on one sequencing platform. To decide whether each TCR beta V gene segment behaved as functional or pseudogenic, an earlier analysis of several hundred of the donors relied on high-throughput TCR beta sequencing. A few DR-DQ haplotypes were treated as single units for association and clustering because of strong linkage in the cohort. Roughly 300 gigabases of sequencing data and 78 million or so unique TCR sequences were included in an early release covering roughly 600 HLA-typed donors. Alongside the repertoire data, information on donor age, sex, ethnicity and CMV serostatus was compiled. The study used immunosequencing to profile the T cell repertoires of around 600 subjects and linked those repertoires to cytomegalovirus serostatus. The study aimed to test whether signatures of past pathogen exposure could be identified by cataloging public T cell receptors. A later analysis re-analyzed previously published TCR beta repertoires from 660 or so donors and added high-resolution HLA genotyping to study TCR occurrence patterns. To predict cytomegalovirus infection status, the study brought together high-throughput TCR immunosequencing, statistical association of individual TCRs with disease status, and machine learning. The number of donors typed differed by locus, with about 629-630 for A, B, C, DRB1 and DQB1, roughly 550 for DQA1, over 600 for DPA1, and roughly 450 for DPB1. Along with the roughly 700-subject first cohort, a separate validation cohort of over a hundred different subjects was used. On the study overall, not on this receptor specifically: The 87-base-pair reads could not distinguish some IMGT-functional V segments, including TRBV6-2 and TRBV6-3, so those segments were excluded. While some public TCRs were present in many individuals, most TCR sequences turned up only very rarely across donors. Sequencing depth was assumed to be roughly uniform across donors in the presence/absence analyses, though that assumption may not hold. Assigning TCR associations to individual alleles was difficult when HLA alleles, especially DR and DQ, strongly co-occurred. A later genetic analysis associated a missense DCLRE1C variant with V-gene and J-gene trimming of TCR beta chains, and an independent cohort replicated the association. A later genetic analysis reported fewer N-insertions in productive TCRs among donors in an Asian-associated ancestry cluster than the roughly 700-donor mean. The cohort was sequenced for TCR beta chains only, and without alpha or paired-chain data the features that could be detected were limited. Because some donors lacked HLA typing at each locus, the association tests relied only on the typed subset. Several of the top co-occurrence clusters appeared to be linked to parvovirus B19, influenza, CMV and Epstein-Barr virus, according to a later analysis. A few of the identified cytomegalovirus-associated TCR beta chains were confirmed in vitro to be specific for cytomegalovirus antigens. The study gave a list of over 150 TCR beta chains associated with cytomegalovirus. The authors suggested that the approach could potentially be generalized to other disease states and immunological phenotypes. Because counts were too low, about 18 rarely observed V segments, including chromosome 9 orphons, were excluded from the earlier analysis of under 650 of the donors. In an earlier analysis of under 600 of the donors, most TCR beta V segments were observed in productive rearrangements about 87% or about 30% of the time, broadly matching IMGT annotations. In a later analysis, HLA-associated TCR beta chains were found to be more clonally expanded and to have lower generation probabilities than equally common non-associated chains. A cluster of highly shared sequence variants was judged likely to represent a technical artifact of the sequencing pipeline. Correlated functional status among segregating V segments might reflect linkage disequilibrium, but an unknown experimental factor could not be ruled out. For the cohort, immune exposure information was limited to CMV serostatus. According to a later analysis, most CMV-associated TCR beta chains appeared to be HLA-restricted, and the HLA associations seemed to be driven largely by CMV exposure. A further reported finding was that TCR beta sequences accurately predicted the HLA-A and HLA-B alleles for most subjects in the first cohort. In a later analysis, the rate of TCR association differed among HLA loci, with DRB1 alleles having the most associated TCRs and HLA-C alleles having the fewest. The classifier was reported to diagnose cytomegalovirus status with high specificity and sensitivity in both the original cohort and the validation cohort. A later analysis associated about 17,000 TCR beta sequences with specific HLA alleles at a false discovery rate of 0.05.

The CDR3 goes from the cysteine to the phenylalanine over 17 residues. CDR3 DNA only is kept here, 51 bases in frame from base 1. In the germline V gene, CDR1 corresponds to MGHRA and CDR2 to YSYEKL. The germline ends are 17 bases apart after V is trimmed by 2 bases and J by 1 base. Library preparation used the immunoSEQ multiplex PCR assay. For the multiplex PCR, a mixture combining 60 forward primers for TCR Vbeta segments and 13 reverse primers for TCR Jbeta segments was used. A multiplex PCR assay on genomic DNA amplified the CDR3 region of rearranged TCR beta genes. The Illumina HiSeq System was used to sequence the amplified TCR beta libraries as 87-base-pair reads. Concerning the study's data processing: In a later analysis, roughly 80 million unique TCR beta chains were counted across the roughly 670 repertoires, and some 10 million of these chains were shared by at least two donors. Raw reads were error-corrected and collapsed into unique sequences with a nearest-neighbor algorithm that merged closely related sequences to remove PCR and sequencing errors. To assign V, D and J gene segments, CDR3 sequences were aligned to IMGT reference sequences. For a sequence to be retained, a match of at least six nucleotides to both a V gene segment and a J gene segment was required. Rearrangements were classified as productive when the CDR3 lacked stop codons and remained in frame with V and J, and all other rearrangements were classified as non-productive. CDR3 was defined according to IMGT convention as the region running from the second conserved V-encoded cysteine to the conserved J-encoded phenylalanine. In an earlier analysis of more than 550 of the donors, sequences lacking an unambiguous match to a single V gene segment were excluded. An earlier analysis of some 610 of the donors called V segments functional above 56.7% productive rearrangements and segregating when the between-donor standard deviation exceeded 5%. A statistical classification framework was built to diagnose cytomegalovirus status from the catalog of TCR beta chain sequences. A later analysis assigned V and J genes by comparing TCR nucleotide sequences with IMGT/GENE-DB human TR gene sequences. In a later analysis, CDR3 sequences and most-parsimonious VDJ recombination scenarios were assigned using the TCRdist pipeline. In a later analysis, each TCR beta chain was defined by its CDR3 amino acid sequence together with its V-gene family, and reads without a unique V-gene family were excluded. To address suspected cross-contamination and a sequencing artifact, a later analysis removed approximately 590 highly shared, low-generation-probability nucleotide sequences. A later analysis calculated a clonal expansion index for each public chain from normalized within-repertoire ranks of inferred template counts. In a later analysis, generation probabilities were computed with a VDJ recombination model fitted to out-of-frame rearrangements, and the resulting probabilities were checked against IGoR. A later analysis scored TCR-TCR, TCR-HLA and TCR-CMV co-occurrence with hypergeometric tests, applying a repertoire-size bias correction to TCR pairs. In a later analysis, false discovery rates were estimated by permuting HLA or CMV assignments 20 times. In a later analysis, co-occurring TCRs were grouped with DBSCAN, and TCRdist sequence similarity was added when clustering was performed within HLA-allele-positive subsets. Repertoires with fewer than 30,000 or more than 120,000 public chains, plus five repertoires with anomalous nucleotide sharing, were excluded from co-occurrence clustering. TCRdb took over this immuneACCESS table, retaining in-frame rearrangements with V and J assigned. Such tables are incomplete; in checked studies, under half of the missing clones stem from an unresolved V gene, and the remainder is unexplained. The V and J calls and clone size were taken over from that table, and D and trimming were inferred from the DNA. In all, the sample holds 130,000 or so clones, and roughly four fifths of those were seen once. The ten largest clones represent over 0.8% of the sample.

The cohort was made up of approximately 700 healthy bone marrow donors. All cohort members were sampled while nominally healthy, although unrecorded immune exposures were likely present. The donor tested CMV seronegative and was one of the 352 seronegative cohort members. Each donor provided a peripheral blood sample, and peripheral blood mononuclear cells were used for TCR beta sequencing. The Qiagen DNeasy Blood Extraction Kit was used to extract genomic DNA from the blood cell samples. The receptor was derived from an older woman in good health and CMV-seronegative. This sequence uses TRBV4-1 and TRBJ2-5; 6 matching bases give a weak D call of TRBD2. Specimen: PBMCs. The DNA reads as follows: TGCGCCAGCAGCCAATCGTCCGCTAGCGACGGCCAAGAGACCCAGTACTTC. Its product reads: CASSQSSASDGQETQYF.